Below are 19 T cell receptor beta chains sequenced from a single sample in a study of high-grade serous ovarian cancer treatment subgroups. Tumor tissue was taken before any definitive surgery or chemotherapy was given. TCRdb keeps only in-frame clones here, not all; method: immunoSEQ multiplex PCR. The table lists 6,500 to 7,000 clones, about three quarters of them singletons. Input material: tumor tissue. Every receptor here comes from a human donor with high-grade serous ovarian cancer.

CDR3 nucleotide sequence: TGTGCCAGTAGTATCCCGGGGACAGTATATTCTGGGGCCAACGTCCTGACTTTC. Its protein is CASSIPGTVYSGANVLTF. This sequence joins TRBV19 and TRBJ2-6; TRBD1 matches at 7 bases. CDR3 length: 18 residues. Looked up from germline, CDR1 is LNHDA and CDR2 is SQIVND (reference sequence). Trimming at V came to 3 bases and at J to 1 base, leaving 9 bases not matched to a gene. Full variable domain (remainder filled in from reference TRBV19 and TRBJ2-6): DGGITQSPKYLFRKEGQNVTLSCEQNLNHDAMYWYRQDPGQGLRLIYYSQIVNDFQKGDIAEGYSVSREKKESFPLTVTSAQKNPTAFYLCASSIPGTVYSGANVLTFGAGSRLTVL.

This clone was observed once. The chain is built from TRBV5-1 and TRBJ2-3, with a tentative D call TRBD1 (5 bases). CDR1 is SGHRS, CDR2 YFSETQ, per germline. This CDR3 comprises 14 residues. Trimming left V 0 bases short and J 2 bases short, with 7 bases between. CDR3 sequence: CASSLGQTTDTQYF. CDR3 bases: TGCGCCAGCAGCTTGGGACAGACCACAGATACGCAGTATTTT.

The chain recombines TRBV11-2 with TRBJ1-4; D is uncertain. Per the germline V gene, CDR1 is SGHAT and CDR2 is FQNNGV. CDR3 size: 17 residues. Deletions cut 3 bases from V and 4 bases from J, with 18 bases between. The CDR3 DNA is TGTGCCAGCAGCTTGGCTCTTGGGCGCGGAGGTAATGAAAAACTGTTTTTT. It yields the protein CASSLALGRGGNEKLFF.

J is TRBJ1-5 and V is TRBV9; TRBD1 aligns across 9 bases. Trimming took 5 bases from V and 6 from J; bases not matched to a gene: 9. This CDR3 is 15 amino acids long. Per the germline V gene, CDR1 is SGDLS and CDR2 is YYNGEE. Here the CDR3 DNA reads TGTGCCAGCAGTCCTGACAGGGGGAGAGGTCAGCCCCAGCATTTT. Its protein is CASSPDRGRGQPQHF. The variable domain in full, completed from reference TRBV9 and TRBJ1-5, reads DSGVTQTPKHLITATGQRVTLRCSPRSGDLSVYWYQQSLDQGLQFLIQYYNGEERAKGNILERFSAQQFPDLHSELNLSSLELGDSALYFCASSPDRGRGQPQHFGDGTRLSIL.

DNA of the CDR3: TGTGCCAGCAGTTTCCGGGACAGGTATTTAGAGCAGTACTTC. Amino acid sequence: CASSFRDRYLEQYF. This rearrangement joins TRBV27 to TRBJ2-7; 8 bases agree with TRBD1. Per the germline V gene, CDR1 is MNHEY and CDR2 is SMNVEV (reference sequence). V lost 3 bases, J lost 7 bases, and 8 bases stayed unmatched. The CDR3 is 14 amino acids.

In its sample, this clone was seen a few times. The V and J genes are TRBV4-3 and TRBJ1-1; D may be TRBD1 (5 bases). The germline V gene encodes CDR1 LGHNA and CDR2 YSLEER. V was pared by 8 bases and J by 2 bases, with 18 bases between. The CDR3 sequence is 15 residues long. The CDR3 spells CASQLRRGGNTEAFF. CDR3 DNA sequence: TGCGCCAGCCAGCTTAGGAGGGGCGGAAACACTGAAGCTTTCTTT.

This rearrangement joins TRBV7-2 to TRBJ2-5, with D unresolved. Trimming took 0 bases from V and 5 from J, leaving 4 bases between them. Germline V gene data show CDR1 as SGHTA and CDR2 as FQGNSA. This CDR3 contains 12 residues. DNA of the CDR3: TGTGCCAGCAGCTTAGCGCGTGAGACCCAGTACTTC. Its protein product is CASSLARETQYF.

J is TRBJ1-1 and V is TRBV9; no reliable D call. The ends were cut back, 4 bases at V and 2 bases at J, with 9 bases in the middle. Per the germline V gene, CDR1 is SGDLS and CDR2 is YYNGEE. This CDR3 has 13 amino acids. CDR3 in amino acids: CASSPGENTEAFF. The CDR3 nucleotides read TGTGCCAGCAGCCCAGGAGAAAACACTGAAGCTTTCTTT. Supplemented by reference TRBV9 and TRBJ1-1, the full variable domain reads DSGVTQTPKHLITATGQRVTLRCSPRSGDLSVYWYQQSLDQGLQFLIQYYNGEERAKGNILERFSAQQFPDLHSELNLSSLELGDSALYFCASSPGENTEAFFGQGTRLTVV.

This rearrangement joins TRBV2 to TRBJ2-2; D might be TRBD1 (5 bases). The germline V gene has CDR1 SNHLY and CDR2 FYNNEI. This CDR3 is built from 15 residues. The V end lost 7 bases, the J end lost 9 bases, and 21 bases lay between the germline ends. CDR3 in DNA: TGTGCCAGCACACAAAGTCGACAGACGACGAGGGAGCTGTTTTTT. Protein sequence: CASTQSRQTTRELFF. Full variable domain (rest looked up from reference TRBV2 and TRBJ2-2): EPEVTQTPSHQVTQMGQEVILRCVPISNHLYFYWYRQILGQKVEFLVSFYNNEISEKSEIFDDQFSVERPDGSNFTLKIRSTKLEDSAMYFCASTQSRQTTRELFFGEGSRLTVL.

The chain carries TRBV5-1 and TRBJ1-2, with D possibly matching TRBD1 (5 bases). The germline CDR1 and CDR2 sequences are SGHRS and YFSETQ. This CDR3 has 13 amino acids. Trimming stripped 3 bases from V and 4 bases from J, with 10 bases between. The CDR3 is CASSSRGVYGYTF. CDR3 nucleotide sequence: TGCGCCAGCAGCTCGCGGGGGGTCTATGGCTACACCTTC. Full variable domain (missing parts from reference TRBV5-1 and TRBJ1-2): KAGVTQTPRYLIKTRGQQVTLSCSPISGHRSVSWYQQTPGQGLQFLFEYFSETQRNKGNFPGRFSGRQFSNSRSEMNVSTLELGDSALYLCASSSRGVYGYTFGSGTRLTVV.

This clone was observed a few times. The chain employs TRBV10-3 and TRBJ2-1, with 12 positions matching TRBD2. V lost 10 bases and J lost 8; bases outside the gene matches: 9. The CDR3 runs to 14 residues. In germline, CDR1 is ENHRY, CDR2 SYGVKD. The CDR3 region has the DNA TGTGCCACCGGGGGGACTAGCGGGTTATATGAGCAGTTCTTC. Translated: CATGGTSGLYEQFF.

The CDR3 DNA follows: TGTGCCAGCAGCGGCGGAGGGGACACCGGGGAGCTGTTTTTT. The encoded protein is CASSGGGDTGELFF. The rearrangement joins TRBV6-1 to TRBJ2-2, with D maybe TRBD2 (6 bases). CDR1 is MNHNS, CDR2 SASEGT, per germline. This CDR3 is built from 14 residues. The V gene lost 6 bases and the J gene lost 3 bases, with 11 bases spanning the gap.

The chain is built from TRBV7-9 and TRBJ2-5, with D perhaps matching TRBD1 (5 bases). Germline loops: CDR1 SEHNR, CDR2 FQNEAQ (reference sequence). V was shortened by 5 bases and J by 5 bases, with 18 bases between the two germline ends. The CDR3 spans 15 residues. Here the CDR3 reads CASSRGARADETQYF. The CDR3 region has the DNA TGTGCCAGCAGCCGTGGGGCCAGGGCGGACGAGACCCAGTACTTC.

This clone was recorded a few times. This sequence joins TRBV14 and TRBJ2-3, with D hard to call. V was clipped by 6 bases and J by 0 bases, with 10 bases between them. The CDR3 covers 14 residues. Looked up from germline, CDR1 is SGHDN and CDR2 is FVKESK. The CDR3 DNA sequence: TGTGCCAGCAGTTATACCTCGAGCACAGATACGCAGTATTTT. Translated, it gives CASSYTSSTDTQYF.

V usage is TRBV5-5 and J usage is TRBJ2-1, with a tentative D call TRBD2 (5 bases). V was pared by 4 bases and J by 9 bases, with 14 bases between. Germline CDR1 reads SGHKS; CDR2 reads YYEKEE (reference sequence). The CDR3 loop spans 13 amino acids. This CDR3 reads CASSPNGIAEQFF. The CDR3, as DNA: TGTGCCAGCAGCCCAAACGGGATCGCTGAGCAGTTCTTC.

CDR3 protein: CASRISRLYYYEQYF. The CDR3, as DNA: TGTGCCAGCAGGATTTCAAGGCTCTACTACTACGAGCAGTACTTC. The chain links TRBV6-5 to TRBJ2-7; the D is unclear. V was trimmed by 6 bases and J by 3 bases, leaving 18 bases between them. The CDR3 covers 15 residues. Germline CDR1 reads MNHEY; CDR2 reads SVGAGI.

The chain combines TRBV5-1 with TRBJ1-1; the D is unclear. Germline CDR1 reads SGHRS; CDR2 reads YFSETQ. The ends were cut back, 6 bases at V and 1 base at J, with 19 bases in the middle. CDR3 size: 16 residues. This chain's CDR3 is CASNPLQGWGNTEAFF. DNA of the CDR3: TGCGCCAGCAACCCACTACAAGGCTGGGGGAACACTGAAGCTTTCTTT. Full variable domain (remainder filled in from reference TRBV5-1 and TRBJ1-1): KAGVTQTPRYLIKTRGQQVTLSCSPISGHRSVSWYQQTPGQGLQFLFEYFSETQRNKGNFPGRFSGRQFSNSRSEMNVSTLELGDSALYLCASNPLQGWGNTEAFFGQGTRLTVV.

In regard to this clone: The junction shows a germline mismatch at one end, possibly a read error. The chain employs TRBV13 and TRBJ1-5; 9 bases are a match to TRBD1. The CDR3 covers 15 residues. Looked up from germline, CDR1 is PRHDT and CDR2 is FYEKMQ (reference sequence). CDR3 nucleotide sequence: TGTGCCAGCAGCCTAGGACAGGGGCTCAATCAGCCCCAGCATTTT. Protein sequence: CASSLGQGLNQPQHF.

Only a few counts were recorded for this clone. V gene TRBV7-6 combines with J gene TRBJ2-2; 9 nucleotides align to TRBD2. This CDR3 comprises 17 residues. Germline-derived CDR1 and CDR2 are SGHVS and FNYEAQ. V was pared by 3 bases and J by 4 bases, with 9 bases of the junction left unmatched. In DNA form, the CDR3 reads TGTGCCAGCAGCTTGGCGGCTAGCGGGGCTGTCACCGGGGAGCTGTTTTTT. Protein product: CASSLAASGAVTGELFF.